The 31 T cell receptor beta chains reported below all come from one sample, sequenced in a study of T cell responses to AZD1222 COVID-19 vaccine. Repertoires were generated with immunoSEQ multiplex PCR, while TCRdb's copy carries only in-frame clones and drops some. The sample lists hundreds of thousands of clones, approximately 94% seen once, with 1% in the top ten. The material sequenced was peripheral blood, taken on day 0 of MenACWY control vaccination. These receptors were collected from an adult in good health.

The chain uses TRBV19 and TRBJ2-1; TRBD2 matches 8 bases. This CDR3 spans 16 amino acids. V shed 1 base and J 6 bases; nucleotides not matched to a gene: 8. Germline-derived CDR1 and CDR2 are LNHDA and SQIVND (reference sequence). CDR3 amino acids: CASSIVGGGLVNEQFF. The CDR3 DNA follows: TGTGCCAGTAGTATAGTCGGCGGGGGGCTGGTCAATGAGCAGTTCTTC.

The rearrangement joins TRBV15 to TRBJ1-2; D is possibly TRBD1 (5 bases). Germline CDR1 is LNHNV and CDR2 is YYDKDF (reference sequence). The CDR3 totals 15 residues. V lost 4 bases to trimming and J lost 8 bases, with 20 bases between them. The CDR3 coding sequence is TGTGCCACCAGCAATACGGGGACGGCCCTGGGGGGCTACACCTTC. It specifies CATSNTGTALGGYTF.

The chain recombines TRBV6-2 or TRBV6-3 with TRBJ2-5; TRBD1 or TRBD2 may be the D gene (6 bases each). The CDR3 loop spans 13 amino acids. Germline V lookup: CDR1 MNHEY, CDR2 SVGEGT. V lost 5 bases to trimming and J lost 5 bases, with 12 bases between them. CDR3 in amino acids: CASSHRGVETQYF. Written as DNA, the CDR3 is TGTGCCAGCAGTCATAGGGGGGTCGAGACCCAGTACTTC.

This clone was observed a few times. The chain combines TRBV6-5 with TRBJ2-3; D might be TRBD2 (6 bases). Trimming took 4 bases from V and 0 from J, leaving 11 bases between them. Germline V gene lookup returns CDR1 MNHEY and CDR2 SVGAGI. CDR3 length: 15 amino acids. The DNA for the CDR3 is TGTGCCAGCAGTTTACGCGGGACTAGCACAGATACGCAGTATTTT. As protein: CASSLRGTSTDTQYF.

This chain uses TRBV27 with TRBJ2-3; 11 bases are a match to TRBD2. This CDR3 is built from 16 residues. Trimming removed 6 bases from V and 1 base from J; junction bases left unmatched: 6. Germline V CDR1 and CDR2: MNHEY, SMNVEV (reference sequence). In DNA form, the CDR3 reads TGTGCCAGCAGCTTAGCGGGGGGGGAGGGCACAGATACGCAGTATTTT. Its protein product is CASSLAGGEGTDTQYF.

CDR3 region: CAWTGQLNEKLFF. The CDR3 DNA reads TGTGCCTGGACGGGACAGCTTAATGAAAAACTGTTTTTT. This chain connects TRBV30 to TRBJ1-4; 7 bases agree with TRBD1. Germline assignment: CDR1 GTSNPN and CDR2 SVGIG (reference sequence). The V segment lost 4 bases and the J segment 4 bases; nucleotides outside the gene matches: 3. The CDR3 runs to 13 residues. Combining the CDR3 with reference TRBV30 and TRBJ1-4 gives the whole variable domain SQTIHQWPATLVQPVGSPLSLECTVEGTSNPNLYWYRQAAGRGLQLLFYSVGIGQISSEVPQNLSASRPQDRQFILSSKKLLLSDSGFYLCAWTGQLNEKLFFGSGTQLSVL.

This clone was recorded only once. V and J are TRBV7-9 and TRBJ1-1; D not resolved. In germline, CDR1 is SEHNR, CDR2 FQNEAQ (reference sequence). This CDR3 is 13 amino acids long. V lost 1 base and J 5 bases, leaving 8 bases between the germline ends. The DNA for the CDR3 is TGTGCCAGCAGCTTAGAACCGATGACTGAAGCTTTCTTT. Protein product: CASSLEPMTEAFF.

The chain uses TRBV18 and TRBJ2-3; TRBD2 matches 13 bases. V gave up 4 bases and J gave up 5 bases; unmatched junction bases: 9. Looked up from germline, CDR1 is KGHSH and CDR2 is LQKENI. This CDR3 region has 17 residues. The CDR3 DNA follows: TGTGCCAGCTCACGGACTAGCGGGGGCCGAGGAGGAGATACGCAGTATTTT. Its translation is CASSRTSGGRGGDTQYF.

This chain links TRBV9 with TRBJ2-5; TRBD2 is a possible D gene (6 bases). Trimming stripped 0 bases from V and 5 bases from J, with 17 bases between. The CDR3 contains 16 residues. Looked up from germline, CDR1 is SGDLS and CDR2 is YYNGEE. CDR3 in DNA: TGTGCCAGCAGCGTAGCTACCGCGGAGGGGATGGAGACCCAGTACTTC. It translates to CASSVATAEGMETQYF.

The rearrangement uses TRBV5-1 and TRBJ2-7, with TRBD2 matching 9 bases. The CDR3 totals 15 residues. The V segment lost 0 bases and the J segment 3 bases; nucleotides outside the gene matches: 4. In germline, CDR1 is SGHRS, CDR2 YFSETQ. CDR3 DNA: TGCGCCAGCAGCTTGGATGGTAGCGGGGGCTACGAGCAGTACTTC. This sequence encodes CASSLDGSGGYEQYF.

There are a few counts of this clone. The V call is TRBV9, the J call TRBJ2-1, with 7 bases lining up with TRBD2. This CDR3 spans 17 amino acids. The V gene's germline CDR1 is SGDLS and CDR2 YYNGEE. V lost 0 bases to trimming and J lost 0 bases; unmatched junction nucleotides: 6. Written as DNA, the CDR3 is TGTGCCAGCAGCGTAGAAGGTAGCGGGTCCTCCTACAATGAGCAGTTCTTC. Amino acids: CASSVEGSGSSYNEQFF.

The rearrangement joins TRBV24-1 to TRBJ2-3; 12 positions agree with TRBD2. Trimming cost V 3 bases and J 5 bases; bases outside gene matches: 5. The CDR3 runs to 16 residues. Germline V gene lookup returns CDR1 KGHDR and CDR2 SFDVKD. The CDR3 is CATSDPSGGAIDTQYF. CDR3 DNA sequence: TGTGCCACCAGTGATCCTAGCGGGGGGGCTATAGATACGCAGTATTTT.

The J gene is TRBJ1-2, the V gene TRBV5-4, with D hard to call. V shed 1 base and J shed 8 bases, with 12 bases lying between them. The V gene's germline CDR1 is SGHNT and CDR2 YYREEE (reference sequence). CDR3 length equals 13 residues. CDR3 DNA: TGTGCCAGCAGCTTGCAAGGACCCGGGGGCTACACCTTC. It is translated as CASSLQGPGGYTF.

V gene TRBV10-2 combines with J gene TRBJ2-2; TRBD2 matches 13 bases. From germline, CDR1 is WSHSY and CDR2 SAAADI. This CDR3 contains 17 residues. V was pared by 4 bases and J by 7 bases, with 9 bases of the junction left unmatched. Here the CDR3 DNA reads TGCGCCAGCAGTGTCAAGACTAGCGGGGGGCCCCGCGGGGAGCTGTTTTTT. Its protein product is CASSVKTSGGPRGELFF.

The gene calls are TRBV5-5 and TRBJ1-5; D unclear. This CDR3 is 13 amino acids long. CDR1 SGHKS and CDR2 YYEKEE come from the germline V gene (reference sequence). With 4 bases removed from V and 4 bases from J, the gap between germline ends came to 9 bases. DNA of the CDR3: TGTGCCAGCAGCCCCACGAGTAATCAGCCCCAGCATTTT. It yields the protein CASSPTSNQPQHF.

The chain couples TRBV6-5 to TRBJ1-1; D unclear. Per the germline V gene, CDR1 is MNHEY and CDR2 is SVGAGI. The CDR3 has 15 residues. Trimming took off 6 bases at V and 1 base at J, with 15 bases between the two ends. The CDR3 DNA reads as TGTGCCAGCAGGGGTTCAACGGCGGGGAACACTGAAGCTTTCTTT. This sequence encodes CASRGSTAGNTEAFF.

V usage is TRBV12-1 and J usage is TRBJ2-5; no check of the table's D call, TRBD1, against the DNA was made. TRBV12-1 is classified as a pseudogene. The CDR3 is 18 amino acids. CDR3 sequence: CASRPGTGKGRFQETQYF. The CDR3 nucleotides read TGTGCCAGCAGGCCGGGCACAGGGAAGGGTCGTTTCCAAGAGACCCAGTACTTC.

The J gene is TRBJ2-7, the V gene TRBV5-4; D is unresolved. V gave up 1 base and J gave up 4 bases, with 6 bases separating them. The germline V gene has CDR1 SGHNT and CDR2 YYREEE (reference sequence). The length of the CDR3 is 12 residues. The CDR3 spells CASSLRPYEQYF. The DNA for the CDR3 is TGTGCCAGCAGCTTGAGGCCGTACGAGCAGTACTTC.

The chain is built from TRBV7-8 and TRBJ2-7; 8 bases line up with TRBD1. J lost 3 bases, V lost 7 bases, and 5 bases had no gene match. This CDR3 has 13 amino acids. Germline V lookup: CDR1 SGHVS, CDR2 FQNEAQ. This CDR3 is CASNTDRDYEQYF. CDR3 bases: TGTGCCAGCAACACGGACAGGGACTACGAGCAGTACTTC.

This clone was seen once. The chain joins TRBV20-1 to TRBJ1-2; maybe TRBD1 (5 bases). V was shortened by 0 bases and J by 10 bases, with 6 bases between the two germline ends. CDR1 is DFQATT and CDR2 is SNEGSKA in the germline V gene (reference sequence). The CDR3 consists of 10 residues. This chain's CDR3 is CSARDGAYTF. CDR3 sequence (DNA): TGCAGTGCTAGAGATGGGGCCTACACCTTC.

The chain employs TRBV6-5 and TRBJ1-6; TRBD1 might be the D (6 bases). In germline, CDR1 is MNHEY, CDR2 SVGAGI. The CDR3 covers 15 residues. Trimming removed 7 bases from V and 6 bases from J, with 16 bases in between. The CDR3 sequence: CASTLQDRSNSPLHF. The CDR3 DNA sequence: TGTGCCAGCACCCTGCAGGACAGAAGTAATTCACCCCTCCACTTT.

The chain recombines TRBV3-1 (or the pseudogene TRBV3-2) with TRBJ2-6, with 7 bases lining up with TRBD2. J was trimmed by 4 bases and V by 4 bases; bases with no gene match: 4. The CDR3 is made up of 15 amino acids. Germline-derived CDR1 and CDR2 are LGHDT and YNNKEL (reference sequence). Here the CDR3 DNA reads TGTGCCAGCAGCCTACTAGCGCGGGGGGCCAACGTCCTGACTTTC. Translated, it gives CASSLLARGANVLTF.

This clone was seen only once. The chain has TRBV2 and TRBJ1-5, with unresolved D. Trimming pared 0 bases from V and 9 bases from J, leaving 15 bases between. Per germline, CDR1 SNHLY and CDR2 FYNNEI. CDR3 length: 15 amino acids. Written as DNA, the CDR3 is TGTGCCAGCAGTGAAGCGCATACAATCAGGTCGCCCCAGCATTTT. Translated, it gives CASSEAHTIRSPQHF. The variable domain in full, with the rest retrieved from reference TRBV2 and TRBJ1-5, is EPEVTQTPSHQVTQMGQEVILRCVPISNHLYFYWYRQILGQKVEFLVSFYNNEISEKSEIFDDQFSVERPDGSNFTLKIRSTKLEDSAMYFCASSEAHTIRSPQHFGDGTRLSIL.

The rearrangement uses TRBV6-2 or TRBV6-3 and TRBJ2-1; TRBD2 agrees at 7 bases. The CDR3 has 16 residues. With V trimmed by 6 bases and J by 7 bases, 15 bases remained unmatched. Germline V gene sequence: CDR1 MNHEY, CDR2 SVGEGT. CDR3 amino acids: CASSRPHSGGMNEQFF. In nucleotides, the CDR3 is TGTGCCAGCAGCCGACCCCATTCCGGGGGGATGAATGAGCAGTTCTTC.

The rearrangement links TRBV6-5 to TRBJ2-2, with D possibly being TRBD1 (6 bases). With 11 bases removed from V and 6 bases from J, the gap between germline ends came to 10 bases. There are 11 residues in the CDR3. Germline V lookup: CDR1 MNHEY, CDR2 SVGAGI. The CDR3 reads CASRGSGELFF. The DNA of the CDR3 is TGTGCCTCTAGGGGGTCCGGGGAGCTGTTTTTT.

This clone has a single count. The chain carries TRBV18 and TRBJ2-7; D unclear. CDR3 length: 14 amino acids. Trimming cost V 0 bases and J 1 base, with 7 bases left between them. Per the germline V gene, CDR1 is KGHSH and CDR2 is LQKENI. CDR3 amino acids: CASSPPGRSYEQYF. The CDR3 coding sequence is TGTGCCAGCTCACCACCGGGCCGTTCCTACGAGCAGTACTTC.

V is TRBV7-9 and J is TRBJ2-3; 9 bases agree with TRBD2. V shed 5 bases and J 5 bases; nucleotides not matched to a gene: 11. The CDR3 spans 16 residues. CDR1 and CDR2 from the germline V gene are SEHNR and FQNEAQ (reference sequence). CDR3 sequence (DNA): TGTGCCAGCAGCCCCGGAGGGCGGGGGGGCGGAGATACGCAGTATTTT. Its protein product is CASSPGGRGGGDTQYF.

The V call is TRBV4-2, the J call TRBJ2-3; 8 bases map to TRBD1. CDR1 and CDR2 (germline): LGHNA, YNFKEQ. The trim removed 3 bases at V and 1 base at J, leaving 6 bases unmatched. This CDR3 region has 16 residues. This CDR3 is CASSHRGLGGTDTQYF. CDR3 nucleotide sequence: TGTGCCAGCAGCCACAGGGGGCTCGGAGGCACAGATACGCAGTATTTT.

This chain joins TRBV5-1 and TRBJ1-5; D perhaps matches TRBD1 (6 bases). The CDR3 sequence is 14 residues long. V was cut by 0 bases and J by 7 bases, with 11 bases left in between. Germline assignment: CDR1 SGHRS and CDR2 YFSETQ. CDR3 sequence: CASSLVGGRQPQHF. The CDR3 bases are TGCGCCAGCAGCTTGGTGGGGGGCCGGCAGCCCCAGCATTTT.

This chain uses TRBV28 with TRBJ1-5; TRBD1 aligns across 7 bases. The CDR3 is 16 amino acids. Germline V gene sequence: CDR1 MDHEN, CDR2 SYDVKM. V was pared by 6 bases and J by 6 bases, with 14 bases of the junction left unmatched. The CDR3 is CASRLGAGTASQPQHF. In nucleotides, the CDR3 is TGTGCCAGCAGACTAGGGGCCGGGACAGCCTCTCAGCCCCAGCATTTT.

CDR3 sequence (DNA): TGTGCCAGCAGCTTGGGGCTCTATACCTACGAGCAGTACTTC. Residues: CASSLGLYTYEQYF. The chain links TRBV5-4 to TRBJ2-7; D remains unclear. The V end was cut by 0 bases, the J end by 2 bases, with 9 bases between. CDR3 length: 14 amino acids. Germline values: CDR1 SGHNT, CDR2 YYREEE (reference sequence).